What follows describes a single T cell receptor (beta chain). Its target is not known. This record belongs to a study of Graves' ophthalmopathy and Graves' hyperthyroidism. Study-wide results and limits: Most expanded clonotypes in thyroid above 0.001 frequency also showed up in blood.

Amplified TCR beta CDR3 regions were obtained using RNA transcripts as template. Scientists carried out first-round RT-PCR using HTBI primers and then a second-round multiplex PCR. One entry per CDR3 protein results from TCRdb running MiXCR on the multiplex PCR reads. The sample includes 900,000 to 1,200,000 distinct CDR3 sequences, about two fifths of them seen just once. Germline CDR1 is MNHNY and CDR2 is SVGAGI (reference sequence). Trimming cost V 2 bases and J 3 bases; bases outside gene matches: 9. This CDR3 region has 16 residues. The source of this sequence is an adult man with Graves' hyperthyroidism. The chain has TRBV6-6 and TRBJ2-7; 8 nucleotides match TRBD1. The source material was peripheral blood or thyroid tissue (not recorded which). CDR3 nucleotide sequence: TGTGCCAGCAGTTACCTCTCGGGACAGGAAGGCTACGAGCAGTACTTC. Its protein is CASSYLSGQEGYEQYF.